The 10 T cell receptor beta chains below were found in one sample sequenced in a study of OX40 agonist ivuxolimab in advanced cancers. Sequencing was performed with immunoSEQ multiplex PCR; in TCRdb, only in-frame clones are kept and a portion is missing. In the table there are 70,000 or so clones, 80% to 90% of which are singletons. This specimen consisted of CD4+ or CD8+ T cells sorted from blood, obtained in a trial of the OX40 agonist ivuxolimab. The receptors stem from an adult with an advanced solid tumor such as melanoma, head and neck, liver or kidney cancer.

CDR3 residues: CATSRVSGYHGYTF. CDR3 coding DNA: TGTGCCACCAGCAGAGTGTCAGGGTACCATGGCTACACCTTC. The chain has TRBV15 and TRBJ1-2; the D gene is possibly TRBD1 (5 bases). V was shortened by 1 base and J by 6 bases, with 12 bases between the two germline ends. Looked up from germline, CDR1 is LNHNV and CDR2 is YYDKDF (reference sequence). The CDR3 extends over 14 amino acids.

CDR3 sequence reads: CASSSLTSGPYEQYF. In DNA, the CDR3 is TGTGCCAGTAGCTCATTGACTAGCGGGCCCTACGAGCAGTACTTC. This chain connects TRBV19 to TRBJ2-7, with TRBD2 matching over 10 bases. The germline V gene has CDR1 LNHDA and CDR2 SQIVND (reference sequence). The CDR3 loop spans 15 amino acids. Trimming took 6 bases from V and 2 from J; bases not matched to a gene: 7.

Notes on this clone: Within the sample, other DNA sequences also encode this same CDR3. This chain links TRBV18 with TRBJ2-5, with D unclear. Germline V gene sequence: CDR1 KGHSH, CDR2 LQKENI. The CDR3 covers 12 residues. V was trimmed by 3 bases and J by 3 bases, leaving 5 bases between them. In nucleotides, the CDR3 is TGTGCCAGCTCACCGCAGGAAGAGACCCAGTACTTC. Translation: CASSPQEETQYF.

This chain connects TRBV18 to TRBJ2-3; 7 nucleotides align to TRBD2. CDR1 is KGHSH, CDR2 LQKENI, per germline. The CDR3 spans 16 residues. With V trimmed by 1 base and J by 5 bases, 9 bases remained unmatched. This chain's CDR3 is CASSPRKRETEDTQYF. CDR3 nucleotide sequence: TGTGCCAGCTCACCACGCAAGCGGGAAACGGAAGATACGCAGTATTTT.

The chain uses TRBV15 and TRBJ1-6; D not certain. This CDR3 spans 13 amino acids. The V gene's germline CDR1 is LNHNV and CDR2 YYDKDF (reference sequence). Trimming left V 0 bases short and J 12 bases short, with 9 bases between. This CDR3 reads CATSRDHIEPLHF. The CDR3 region has the DNA TGTGCCACCAGCAGAGATCATATAGAACCCCTCCACTTT.

The genes are TRBV6-5 and TRBJ2-1; D remains ambiguous. The germline V gene has CDR1 MNHEY and CDR2 SVGAGI. V lost 6 bases and J 1 base, leaving 1 base between the germline ends. This CDR3 comprises 11 residues. The CDR3 DNA is TGTGCCAGCAGGTCCTACAATGAGCAGTTCTTC. Its protein product is CASRSYNEQFF.

The chain uses TRBV5-1 and TRBJ1-2; D ambiguous. This CDR3 contains 13 residues. In germline, CDR1 is SGHRS, CDR2 YFSETQ. V lost 4 bases, J lost 4 bases, and 11 bases lay in between. CDR3 sequence (DNA): TGCGCCAGCAGCATGGATGGTTTCTATGGCTACACCTTC. Protein product: CASSMDGFYGYTF.

The CDR3 loop is CASSVGRLYGYTF. The CDR3 nucleotides read TGTGCCAGCAGCGTTGGACGGCTCTATGGCTACACCTTC. The chain recombines TRBV5-8 with TRBJ1-2; unclear D gene. The V end lost 4 bases, the J end lost 4 bases, and 11 bases lay between the germline ends. Germline V gene lookup returns CDR1 SGHTS and CDR2 YDEGEE. The CDR3 contains 13 residues.

CDR3 nucleotide sequence: TGTGCCAGCAGCCCGGGACTAGCGGGAGGCCCCCCCCAGTTCTTC. As protein: CASSPGLAGGPPQFF. The J gene is TRBJ2-1, the V gene TRBV7-2, with 15 bases fitting TRBD2. The CDR3 is 15 residues long. The V gene's germline CDR1 is SGHTA and CDR2 FQGNSA. J gave up 13 bases and V 5 bases, and 9 bases lay outside the gene matches.

The chain links TRBV29-1 to TRBJ2-5; a possible D gene is TRBD1 (6 bases). The CDR3 totals 14 residues. V was pared by 2 bases and J by 0 bases, with 10 bases between. Germline-derived CDR1 and CDR2 are SQVTM and ANQGSEA. Here the CDR3 DNA reads TGCAGCGTTGAAACCAGGACAGACCAAGAGACCCAGTACTTC. It is translated as CSVETRTDQETQYF. Full variable domain (outside the CDR3, taken from reference TRBV29-1 and TRBJ2-5): SAVISQKPSRDICQRGTSLTIQCQVDSQVTMMFWYRQQPGQSLTLIATANQGSEATYESGFVIDKFPISRPNLTFSTLTVSNMSPEDSSIYLCSVETRTDQETQYFGPGTRLLVL.